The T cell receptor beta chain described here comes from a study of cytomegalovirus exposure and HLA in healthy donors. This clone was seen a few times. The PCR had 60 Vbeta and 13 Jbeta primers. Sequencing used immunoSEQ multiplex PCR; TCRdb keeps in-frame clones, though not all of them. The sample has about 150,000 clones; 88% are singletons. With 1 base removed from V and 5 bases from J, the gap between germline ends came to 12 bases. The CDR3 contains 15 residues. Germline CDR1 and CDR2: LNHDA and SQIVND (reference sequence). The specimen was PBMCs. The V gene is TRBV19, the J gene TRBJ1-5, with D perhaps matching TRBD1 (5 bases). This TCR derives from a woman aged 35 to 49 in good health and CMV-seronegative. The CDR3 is CASSIAAGGDQPQHF. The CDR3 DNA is TGTGCCAGTAGTATAGCGGCGGGGGGGGATCAGCCCCAGCATTTT.